One and the same sample provided the 26 T cell receptor beta chains below, sequenced in a study of control samples from healthy donors and cancer patients. Method: immunoSEQ multiplex PCR; TCRdb's copy keeps in-frame clones and lacks some. The sample yields 61,000 or so clones, around 87% seen once. Sequencing was carried out using PBMCs. The receptors stem from a man between 60 and 75 years old with colorectal cancer.

Only a few counts were recorded for this clone. The rearrangement joins TRBV7-8 to TRBJ2-1, with 9 bases that match TRBD2. The CDR3 is made up of 15 amino acids. The V segment lost 5 bases and the J segment 2 bases; nucleotides outside the gene matches: 4. Germline CDR1 and CDR2: SGHVS and FQNEAQ. Here the CDR3 reads CASSTRGGTYNEQFF. CDR3 DNA sequence: TGTGCCAGCAGCACGCGGGGGGGCACCTACAATGAGCAGTTCTTC. Full variable domain (rest looked up from reference TRBV7-8 and TRBJ2-1): GAGVSQSPRYKVAKRGQDVALRCDPISGHVSLFWYQQALGQGPEFLTYFQNEAQLDKSGLPSDRFFAERPEGSVSTLKIQRTQQEDSAVYLCASSTRGGTYNEQFFGPGTRLTVL.

This clone has just one count. The CDR3 protein is CASSQGLGLNEQFF. The CDR3 DNA is TGTGCCAGCAGCCAAGGCCTAGGATTGAATGAGCAGTTCTTC. The chain is built from TRBV3-1 (or the pseudogene TRBV3-2) and TRBJ2-1; D call uncertain. V was pared by 1 base and J by 7 bases, with 11 bases between. Per the germline V gene, CDR1 is LGHDT and CDR2 is YNNKEL (reference sequence). This CDR3 has 14 residues.

This clone was observed a handful of times. The chain is built from TRBV5-4 and TRBJ2-1; 9 bases are a match to TRBD2. Germline V gene data show CDR1 as SGHNT and CDR2 as YYREEE (reference sequence). The CDR3 is 17 residues long. J was trimmed by 3 bases and V by 1 base; bases with no gene match: 8. The CDR3, as DNA: TGTGCCAGCAGCTTGTGGGGAGGTAGCGGGGGCTACAATGAGCAGTTCTTC. Amino acids: CASSLWGGSGGYNEQFF.

The chain joins TRBV7-2 to TRBJ1-3, with a possible D match to TRBD1 (5 bases). Deletions cut 0 bases from V and 0 bases from J, with 6 bases between. The CDR3 contains 15 residues. In germline, CDR1 is SGHTA, CDR2 FQGNSA. This CDR3 reads CASSLATASGNTIYF. The CDR3 nucleotides read TGTGCCAGCAGCTTAGCGACAGCCTCTGGAAACACCATATATTTT.

This chain joins TRBV18 and TRBJ2-1; D could derive from TRBD1 or TRBD2 (5 bases each). V gave up 3 bases and J gave up 8 bases, with 20 bases separating them. Per the germline V gene, CDR1 is KGHSH and CDR2 is LQKENI. This CDR3 region has 16 residues. The CDR3 region has the DNA TGTGCCAGCTCACCTCCTCGGGGACGGATTTCGGATGAGCAGTTCTTC. This codes for CASSPPRGRISDEQFF.

This clone was seen only once. The J gene is TRBJ2-7, the V gene TRBV4-2; no definite D call. Germline CDR1 reads LGHNA; CDR2 reads YNFKEQ. V lost 0 bases to trimming and J lost 0 bases, with 6 bases between them. The CDR3 is made up of 14 amino acids. In nucleotides, the CDR3 is TGTGCCAGCAGCCAAGAACGGAACTCCTACGAGCAGTACTTC. Protein product: CASSQERNSYEQYF.

This clone was recorded once. The chain couples TRBV19 to TRBJ1-5; the match to TRBD1 covers 7 bases. This CDR3 is built from 15 residues. Trimming at V came to 3 bases and at J to 7 bases, leaving 9 bases not matched to a gene. Germline CDR1 is LNHDA and CDR2 is SQIVND (reference sequence). The CDR3 sequence is CASSIQGGGRQPQHF. The CDR3 DNA follows: TGTGCCAGTAGTATCCAGGGGGGCGGTCGGCAGCCCCAGCATTTT.

The chain recombines TRBV5-1 with TRBJ2-3; TRBD2 agrees at 12 bases. Germline lookup yields CDR1 SGHRS and CDR2 YFSETQ. The CDR3 spans 16 residues. V trimming: 5 bases; J trimming: 2 bases; junction bases outside the gene matches: 6. The chain's CDR3 is CASRYSSGGVTDTQYF. CDR3 DNA: TGCGCCAGCAGGTATTCTAGCGGGGGGGTCACAGATACGCAGTATTTT.

Details on this clone: The missing conserved phenylalanine or tryptophan at the end of this CDR3 makes a read error likely. The DNA is omitted, as the CDR3 cannot be located on it reliably, and the CDR3 follows TCRdb's listing. This chain joins TRBV20-1 and TRBJ1-2; TRBD1 was called by the table and not checked on the DNA. Germline assignment: CDR1 DFQATT and CDR2 SNEGSKA (reference sequence). Including both end residues, the CDR3 is 11 amino acids long. CDR3 sequence: CSAEGRTGDLG.

The chain combines TRBV30 with TRBJ2-7; possible D gene TRBD1, 7 bases. The CDR3 covers 15 residues. Germline V gene data show CDR1 as GTSNPN and CDR2 as SVGIG (reference sequence). V dropped 2 bases and J dropped 7 bases, with 21 bases sitting between them. CDR3 amino acids: CAWSKPGGRRGEQYF. Here the CDR3 DNA reads TGTGCCTGGAGTAAGCCAGGGGGACGGAGGGGAGAGCAGTACTTC.

This chain uses TRBV6-6 with TRBJ1-4, with D perhaps TRBD1 (5 bases). CDR1 and CDR2 (germline): MNHNY, SVGAGI (reference sequence). V lost 4 bases and J 5 bases, leaving 8 bases between the germline ends. The CDR3 runs 13 residues. The CDR3 region is CASSSAGNEKLFF. CDR3 nucleotide sequence: TGTGCCAGCAGTTCGGCAGGGAATGAAAAACTGTTTTTT.

This chain links TRBV7-2 with TRBJ2-1; 11 bases agree with TRBD2. The CDR3 has 15 residues. Unmatched junction bases numbered 8, after V lost 5 bases and J lost 8 bases. Germline assignment: CDR1 SGHTA and CDR2 FQGNSA. The CDR3 loop reads CASSPYSGGAYEQFF. CDR3 nucleotide sequence: TGTGCCAGCAGCCCATATAGCGGGGGGGCTTATGAGCAGTTCTTC.

The gene calls are TRBV27 and TRBJ2-1, with 12 bases lining up with TRBD1. This CDR3 region has 14 residues. CDR1 and CDR2 (germline): MNHEY, SMNVEV (reference sequence). V shed 7 bases, J shed 5 bases, and the junction held 3 bases outside the gene matches. DNA for the CDR3: TGTGCCAGCAACCGGGACAGGGGGCACAATGAGCAGTTCTTC. Its translation: CASNRDRGHNEQFF.

V gene TRBV28 combines with J gene TRBJ1-2, with 11 nucleotides matching TRBD1. V was pared by 1 base and J by 4 bases, with 14 bases of the junction left unmatched. The CDR3 consists of 19 residues. The germline CDR1 and CDR2 sequences are MDHEN and SYDVKM. CDR3 region: CASSLSGIRGTGGSYGYTF. The CDR3 nucleotides are TGTGCCAGCAGTTTATCGGGCATTAGGGGGACAGGGGGAAGCTATGGCTACACCTTC.

The chain couples TRBV20-1 to TRBJ1-1; tentative D call: TRBD1 (5 bases). Germline V gene sequence: CDR1 DFQATT, CDR2 SNEGSKA (reference sequence). This CDR3 region has 11 residues. V lost 5 bases and J 7 bases, leaving 11 bases between the germline ends. The CDR3 loop is CSAPKQVEAFF. In DNA form, the CDR3 reads TGCAGTGCTCCCAAACAGGTTGAAGCTTTCTTT.

The J gene is TRBJ1-1, the V gene TRBV9; D is possibly TRBD1 (5 bases). Per germline, CDR1 SGDLS and CDR2 YYNGEE. The CDR3 is made up of 15 amino acids. Between the trimmed V and J ends, which lost 0 bases and 4 bases, there was a span of 13 bases. CDR3 DNA: TGTGCCAGCAGCGTAGGTCCTAGTGGGGGCACTGAAGCTTTCTTT. Encoded protein: CASSVGPSGGTEAFF.

This rearrangement joins TRBV19 to TRBJ2-3; TRBD1 matches 8 bases. Trimming removed 3 bases from V and 5 bases from J; junction bases left unmatched: 7. The CDR3 contains 15 residues. CDR1 and CDR2 (germline): LNHDA, SQIVND (reference sequence). The CDR3 loop is CASSIGQGAIDTQYF. The CDR3, as DNA: TGTGCCAGTAGTATCGGCCAGGGGGCTATAGATACGCAGTATTTT.

The chain employs TRBV9 and TRBJ1-1; D ambiguous. This CDR3 is built from 15 residues. Germline CDR1 and CDR2: SGDLS and YYNGEE. The ends were cut back, 5 bases at V and 1 base at J, with 15 bases in the middle. The CDR3 spells CASSFSSDPNTEAFF. In nucleotides, the CDR3 is TGTGCCAGCAGTTTTAGTTCAGATCCGAACACTGAAGCTTTCTTT.

The gene calls are TRBV7-8 and TRBJ1-2; unclear D gene. Germline V CDR1 and CDR2: SGHVS, FQNEAQ. The CDR3 consists of 13 residues. Between the trimmed V and J ends, which lost 3 bases and 4 bases, there was a span of 9 bases. CDR3 coding DNA: TGTGCCAGCAGCTTCGGCGCTGCCTATGGCTACACCTTC. This encodes CASSFGAAYGYTF.

The rearrangement uses TRBV5-4 and TRBJ1-1; no definite D call. The length of the CDR3 is 14 residues. V was clipped by 0 bases and J by 4 bases, with 10 bases between them. From germline, CDR1 is SGHNT and CDR2 YYREEE (reference sequence). The CDR3 DNA is TGTGCCAGCAGCTTGGATGTGGTTTCCACTGAAGCTTTCTTT. Its translation: CASSLDVVSTEAFF.

This chain joins TRBV5-6 and TRBJ2-2, with a possible D match to TRBD2 (6 bases). V was trimmed by 4 bases and J by 5 bases, leaving 12 bases between them. Germline CDR1 is SGHDT and CDR2 is YYEEEE. The CDR3 is made up of 14 amino acids. CDR3 protein: CASSPGGRTGELFF. DNA of the CDR3: TGTGCCAGCAGCCCCGGAGGGAGAACCGGGGAGCTGTTTTTT.

The rearrangement links TRBV29-1 to TRBJ1-1; D is unresolved. Deletions cut 5 bases from V and 0 bases from J, with 4 bases between. The germline CDR1 and CDR2 sequences are SQVTM and ANQGSEA. The CDR3 extends over 11 amino acids. CDR3 loop: CSVSMNTEAFF. CDR3 sequence (DNA): TGCAGCGTTTCTATGAACACTGAAGCTTTCTTT. Based on the CDR3 plus reference TRBV29-1 and TRBJ1-1, the full variable domain is SAVISQKPSRDICQRGTSLTIQCQVDSQVTMMFWYRQQPGQSLTLIATANQGSEATYESGFVIDKFPISRPNLTFSTLTVSNMSPEDSSIYLCSVSMNTEAFFGQGTRLTVV.

In its sample, this clone was seen once. The rearrangement uses TRBV4-3 and TRBJ1-4; D gene unclear. Looked up from germline, CDR1 is LGHNA and CDR2 is YSLEER. This CDR3 is built from 13 residues. The V end lost 0 bases, the J end lost 8 bases, and 7 bases lay between the germline ends. CDR3 sequence reads: CASSQDRREKLFF. CDR3 bases: TGCGCCAGCAGCCAAGATCGGAGGGAAAAACTGTTTTTT.

This clone was recorded a few times. This rearrangement joins TRBV5-4 to TRBJ1-2; maybe TRBD1 (6 bases). Per the germline V gene, CDR1 is SGHNT and CDR2 is YYREEE (reference sequence). The CDR3 has 15 amino acids. Deletions cut 3 bases from V and 2 bases from J, with 14 bases between. CDR3 loop: CASSSPGAGNYGYTF. The CDR3 region has the DNA TGTGCCAGCAGCTCCCCGGGGGCGGGGAACTATGGCTACACCTTC.

The J gene is TRBJ2-2, the V gene TRBV7-3; no definite D call. V lost 1 base and J 5 bases, leaving 8 bases between the germline ends. Germline-derived CDR1 and CDR2 are SGHTA and FQGTGA. The length of the CDR3 is 14 residues. The CDR3 sequence is CASSLSSATGELFF. CDR3 sequence (DNA): TGTGCCAGCAGCTTAAGTTCAGCAACCGGGGAGCTGTTTTTT.

The V and J genes are TRBV28 and TRBJ1-1, with 7 bases lining up with TRBD1. The length of the CDR3 is 12 residues. The germline V gene encodes CDR1 MDHEN and CDR2 SYDVKM. V shed 6 bases and J 11 bases; nucleotides not matched to a gene: 9. This CDR3 reads CASRRLQGSAFF. The CDR3 bases are TGTGCCAGCAGGCGGCTACAGGGGTCGGCTTTCTTT.